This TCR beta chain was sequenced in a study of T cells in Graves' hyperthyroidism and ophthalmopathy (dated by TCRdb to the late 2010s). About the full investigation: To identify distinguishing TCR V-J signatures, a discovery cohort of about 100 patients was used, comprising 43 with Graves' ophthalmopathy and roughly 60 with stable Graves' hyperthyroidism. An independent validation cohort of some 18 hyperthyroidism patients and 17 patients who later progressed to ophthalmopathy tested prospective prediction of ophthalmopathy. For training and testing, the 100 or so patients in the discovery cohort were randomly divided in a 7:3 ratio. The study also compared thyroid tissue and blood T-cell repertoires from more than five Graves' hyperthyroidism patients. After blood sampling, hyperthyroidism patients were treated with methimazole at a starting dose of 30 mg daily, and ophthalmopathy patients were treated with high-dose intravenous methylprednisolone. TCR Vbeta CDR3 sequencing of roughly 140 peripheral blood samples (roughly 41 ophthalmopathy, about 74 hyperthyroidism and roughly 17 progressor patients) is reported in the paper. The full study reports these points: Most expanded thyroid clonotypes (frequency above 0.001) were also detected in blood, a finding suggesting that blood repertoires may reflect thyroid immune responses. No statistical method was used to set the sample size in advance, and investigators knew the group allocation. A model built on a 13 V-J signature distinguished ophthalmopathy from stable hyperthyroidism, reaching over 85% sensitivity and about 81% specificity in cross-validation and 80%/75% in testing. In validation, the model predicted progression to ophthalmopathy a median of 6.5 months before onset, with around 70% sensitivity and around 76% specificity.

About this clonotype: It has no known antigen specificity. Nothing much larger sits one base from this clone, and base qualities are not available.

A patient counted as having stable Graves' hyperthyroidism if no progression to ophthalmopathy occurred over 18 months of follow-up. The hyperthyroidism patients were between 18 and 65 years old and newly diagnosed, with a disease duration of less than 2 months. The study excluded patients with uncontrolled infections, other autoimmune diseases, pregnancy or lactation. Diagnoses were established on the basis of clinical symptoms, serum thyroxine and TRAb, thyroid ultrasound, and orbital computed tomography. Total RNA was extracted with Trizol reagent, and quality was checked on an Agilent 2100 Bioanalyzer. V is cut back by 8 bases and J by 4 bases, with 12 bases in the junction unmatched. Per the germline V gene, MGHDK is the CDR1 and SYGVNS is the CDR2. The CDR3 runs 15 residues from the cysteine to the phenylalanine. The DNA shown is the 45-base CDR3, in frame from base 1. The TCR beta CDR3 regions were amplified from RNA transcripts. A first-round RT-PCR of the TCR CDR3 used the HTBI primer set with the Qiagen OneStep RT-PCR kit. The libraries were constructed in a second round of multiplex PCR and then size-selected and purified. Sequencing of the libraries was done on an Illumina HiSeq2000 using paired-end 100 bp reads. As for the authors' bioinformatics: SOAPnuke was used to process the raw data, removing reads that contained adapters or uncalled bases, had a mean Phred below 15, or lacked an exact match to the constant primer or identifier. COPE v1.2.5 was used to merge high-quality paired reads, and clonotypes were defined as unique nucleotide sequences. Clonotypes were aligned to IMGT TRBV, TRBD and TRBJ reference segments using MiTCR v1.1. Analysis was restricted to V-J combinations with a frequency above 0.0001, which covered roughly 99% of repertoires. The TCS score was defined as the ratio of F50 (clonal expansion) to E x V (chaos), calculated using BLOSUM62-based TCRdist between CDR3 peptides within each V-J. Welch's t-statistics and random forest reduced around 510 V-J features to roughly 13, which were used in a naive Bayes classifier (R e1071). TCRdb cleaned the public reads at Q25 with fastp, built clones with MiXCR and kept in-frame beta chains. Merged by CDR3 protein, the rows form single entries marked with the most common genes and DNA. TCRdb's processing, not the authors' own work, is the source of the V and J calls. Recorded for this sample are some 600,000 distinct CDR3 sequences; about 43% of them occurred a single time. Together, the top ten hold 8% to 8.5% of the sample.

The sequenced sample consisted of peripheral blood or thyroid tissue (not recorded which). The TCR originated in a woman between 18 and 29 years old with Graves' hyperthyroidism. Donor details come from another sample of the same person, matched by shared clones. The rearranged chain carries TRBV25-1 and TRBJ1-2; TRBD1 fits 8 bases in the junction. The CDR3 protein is CASGYRTGIRYGYTF. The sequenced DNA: TGTGCCAGCGGATACCGGACAGGGATCCGCTATGGCTACACCTTC.